These 3 T cell receptor beta chains were all obtained from the same sample, sequenced in a study of shared clonotypes between healthy human individuals. Here immunoSEQ multiplex PCR was the method, and the copy in TCRdb shows in-frame clones only, minus some. This repertoire shows under 200,000 clones, approximately 92% found once; its top ten account for more than 0.065%. Sequencing was carried out using naive CD4+ T cells sorted from blood. Subset defined: CD45RA+ positively selected. The receptors derive from a woman aged 30 to 39 in good health.

The rearrangement uses TRBV6-6 and TRBJ2-2; possible D gene TRBD1, 5 bases. The V end was cut by 5 bases, the J end by 5 bases, with 12 bases between. CDR3 length equals 14 residues. Germline V gene data show CDR1 as MNHNY and CDR2 as SVGAGI (reference sequence). The CDR3 sequence: CASSPRTGTGELFF. The DNA of the CDR3 is TGTGCCAGCAGTCCAAGAACAGGTACCGGGGAGCTGTTTTTT.

The chain uses TRBV9 and TRBJ2-5; D possibly uses TRBD1 or TRBD2 (5 bases each). The end of the DNA aligns better with TRBJ2-7, so the J call may be wrong. This CDR3 is 15 amino acids long. The V gene's germline CDR1 is SGDLS and CDR2 YYNGEE. CDR3 region: CASSTGTDFSYEQYF. CDR3 coding DNA: TGTGCCAGCAGCACCGGGACGGACTTCTCCTACGAGCAGTACTTC.

The V and J genes are TRBV28 and TRBJ2-4, with no clear D. V was shortened by 4 bases and J by 3 bases, with 19 bases between the two germline ends. This CDR3 comprises 17 residues. CDR1 and CDR2 from the germline V gene are MDHEN and SYDVKM. CDR3 DNA: TGTGCCAGCAGTTCCACGGGTGTAGGCATATTCAAAAACATTCAGTACTTC. It encodes CASSSTGVGIFKNIQYF.